There are a few counts of the clone carrying this T cell receptor (beta chain). The antigen remains unidentified. Findings of the study overall: Tumor memory CD4+ T cell TCR gene usage was found to cluster with blood and lymph node memory CD4+ cells and with lymph node naive CD4+ cells. Whole repertoires were not studied in the larger cohort, only one V-J beta rearrangement. Tumor Treg TCRs overlapped most with tumor naive CD4+ cells.

Cells sorted as Tregs were CD4+, CD25+ and CD127-/low. Semi-nested PCR with Nested Universal Primer A followed constant-region reverse priming of full-length variable regions. TCRdb passed the 5' RACE reads through MiXCR, listing each CDR3 protein once. This sample yields under 45,000 distinct CDR3 sequences, of which roughly 21% are seen a single time; more than 4% belongs to the top ten. The sample taken for sequencing was Tregs sorted from blood. The source is a female donor with breast cancer.

CDR3 DNA sequence: TGTGCCAGCAGGCCCCTGGGACTAGCTGGCTCCTACGAGCAGTACTTC. Its protein product is CASRPLGLAGSYEQYF. The chain combines TRBV27 with TRBJ2-7; 9 bases are shared with TRBD2. After removal of 6 bases from V and 0 bases from J, the junction contained 9 bases not matched to a gene. Germline lookup yields CDR1 MNHEY and CDR2 SMNVEV (reference sequence). CDR3 size: 16 residues.